The next 10 T cell receptor beta chains were all read from a single sample in a study of blood T cell repertoires in COVID-19. Measured with immunoSEQ multiplex PCR; TCRdb has only the in-frame clones, and not every one. Of under 250,000 clones detected, approximately 89% appear once; the ten largest clones hold roughly 6.7%. Material for sequencing was peripheral blood. These receptors were obtained from a woman in her twenties or thirties with COVID-19, enrolled during active disease.

The V and J genes are TRBV27 and TRBJ1-5; 12 nucleotides line up with TRBD1. V dropped 3 bases and J dropped 0; count of bases not matched to a gene: 9. Germline V gene data show CDR1 as MNHEY and CDR2 as SMNVEV (reference sequence). The CDR3 loop spans 19 amino acids. CDR3 region: CASSFLGQGATYSNQPQHF. The CDR3 DNA is TGTGCCAGCAGTTTCCTGGGACAGGGGGCTACCTATAGCAATCAGCCCCAGCATTTT.

The gene calls are TRBV19 and TRBJ1-2, with TRBD1 identical over 7 bases. Trimming removed 9 bases from V and 7 bases from J; junction bases left unmatched: 11. CDR1 is LNHDA and CDR2 is SQIVND in the germline V gene (reference sequence). The CDR3 runs to 13 residues. The CDR3 DNA reads as TGTGCCAGCTTGCAACAGGGGACGGTTGGCTACACCTTC. This translates into CASLQQGTVGYTF.

This chain uses TRBV19 with TRBJ1-2; no clear D. V lost 1 base and J lost 4, with 13 bases in between. CDR1 LNHDA and CDR2 SQIVND come from the germline V gene (reference sequence). The CDR3 runs to 15 residues. CDR3 in DNA: TGTGCCAGTAGTATAGCAGGTTCCGTAAGCTATGGCTACACCTTC. Translating gives CASSIAGSVSYGYTF. The full variable domain, with the rest looked up from reference TRBV19 and TRBJ1-2, is DGGITQSPKYLFRKEGQNVTLSCEQNLNHDAMYWYRQDPGQGLRLIYYSQIVNDFQKGDIAEGYSVSREKKESFPLTVTSAQKNPTAFYLCASSIAGSVSYGYTFGSGTRLTVV.

The CDR3: CASTSPYGGGANEQFF. In DNA, the CDR3 is TGTGCCAGCACCTCCCCCTATGGCGGGGGGGCCAATGAGCAGTTCTTC. This chain connects TRBV7-9 to TRBJ2-1, with 9 bases identical to TRBD2. The CDR3 spans 16 residues. J gave up 6 bases and V 7 bases, and 13 bases lay outside the gene matches. Germline lookup yields CDR1 SEHNR and CDR2 FQNEAQ (reference sequence).

Details on this clone: The same CDR3 arises from other DNA sequences in this sample as well. J is TRBJ1-1 and V is TRBV15, with 7 bases that match TRBD1. V lost 0 bases to trimming and J lost 1 base; unmatched junction nucleotides: 2. CDR1 is LNHNV and CDR2 is YYDKDF in the germline V gene (reference sequence). The CDR3 totals 15 residues. This CDR3 reads CATSRDPGGNTEAFF. For the CDR3, the DNA is TGTGCCACCAGCAGAGATCCAGGGGGGAACACTGAAGCTTTCTTT.

The chain couples TRBV6-2 or TRBV6-3 to TRBJ2-7; 8 bases fit TRBD1. The CDR3 spans 13 residues. The trim removed 6 bases at V and 2 bases at J, leaving 3 bases unmatched. Germline CDR1 is MNHEY and CDR2 is SVGEGT. The CDR3 is CASSRGQAYEQYV. The DNA for the CDR3 is TGTGCCAGCAGCCGGGGACAGGCCTACGAGCAGTACGTC.

The J gene is TRBJ2-1, the V gene TRBV13, with 14 bases fitting TRBD2. Germline V gene sequence: CDR1 PRHDT, CDR2 FYEKMQ (reference sequence). The CDR3 runs to 15 residues. V dropped 5 bases and J dropped 6; count of bases not matched to a gene: 3. The DNA of the CDR3 is TGTGCCAGCAGCCAGACTAGCGGGAGGGCCAATGAGCAGTTCTTC. This sequence encodes CASSQTSGRANEQFF.

The chain joins TRBV7-8 to TRBJ2-1; D is possibly TRBD2 (6 bases). The CDR3 spans 15 residues. Looked up from germline, CDR1 is SGHVS and CDR2 is FQNEAQ. Trimming removed 3 bases at V and 7 bases at J, with 16 bases between. The CDR3 bases are TGTGCCAGCAGCTTGACCGGGACTTTTGGAAATGAGCAGTTCTTC. It translates to CASSLTGTFGNEQFF.

The chain employs TRBV18 and TRBJ2-7; D uncertain. CDR3 length equals 12 residues. The germline V gene has CDR1 KGHSH and CDR2 LQKENI. The ends were cut back, 6 bases at V and 2 bases at J, with 8 bases in the middle. Here the CDR3 reads CASSGSAYEQYV. The CDR3, as DNA: TGTGCCAGCTCTGGTTCGGCCTACGAGCAGTACGTC.

The V and J genes are TRBV6-2 or TRBV6-3 and TRBJ1-1; TRBD1 is a possible D gene (5 bases). Between the trimmed V and J ends, which lost 3 bases and 0 bases, there was a span of 11 bases. There are 15 residues in the CDR3. Germline V CDR1 and CDR2: MNHEY, SVGEGT. CDR3: CASSYRRGVNTEAFF. In DNA, the CDR3 is TGTGCCAGCAGTTATAGGAGGGGAGTGAACACTGAAGCTTTCTTT.